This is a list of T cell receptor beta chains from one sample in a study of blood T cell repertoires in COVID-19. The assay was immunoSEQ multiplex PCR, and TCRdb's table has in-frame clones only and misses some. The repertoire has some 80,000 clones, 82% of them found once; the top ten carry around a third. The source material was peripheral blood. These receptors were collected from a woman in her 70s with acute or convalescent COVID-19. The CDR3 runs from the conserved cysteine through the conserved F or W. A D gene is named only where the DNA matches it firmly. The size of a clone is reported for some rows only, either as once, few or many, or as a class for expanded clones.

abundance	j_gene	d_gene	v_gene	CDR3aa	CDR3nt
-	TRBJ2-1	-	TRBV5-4	CASSADTRTSYNEQFF	TGTGCCAGCAGCGCCGATACTAGGACTTCCTACAATGAGCAGTTCTTC
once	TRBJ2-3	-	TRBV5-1	CASSPISGTLTDTQYF	TGCGCCAGCAGCCCGATTAGCGGAACCCTCACAGATACGCAGTATTTT
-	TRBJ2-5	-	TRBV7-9	CASSLVVLGQETQYF	TGTGCCAGCAGCTTAGTAGTGCTAGGCCAAGAGACCCAGTACTTC
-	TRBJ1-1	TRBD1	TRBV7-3	CASSPDRGGEAFF	TGTGCCAGCAGCCCGGACAGGGGAGGTGAAGCTTTCTTT
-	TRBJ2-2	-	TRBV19	CASSIGQGNTGELFF	TGTGCCAGTAGTATAGGGCAGGGGAACACCGGGGAGCTGTTTTTT
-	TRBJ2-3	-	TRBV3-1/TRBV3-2	CASSQGADTQYF	TGTGCCAGCAGCCAAGGGGCCGATACGCAGTATTTT
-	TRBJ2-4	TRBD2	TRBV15	CATSRERLAETKNIQYF	TGTGCCACCAGCAGAGAACGACTAGCGGAAACCAAAAACATTCAGTACTTC
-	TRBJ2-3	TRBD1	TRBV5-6	CASSRQGWDTDTQYF	TGTGCCAGCAGCCGACAGGGGTGGGACACAGATACGCAGTATTTT
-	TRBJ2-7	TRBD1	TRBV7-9	CASSDRQGTYEQYF	TGTGCCAGCAGCGATCGACAGGGGACCTACGAGCAGTACTTC
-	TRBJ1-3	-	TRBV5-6	CASSYTGTHPSGNTIYF	TGTGCCAGCAGCTACACGGGGACACATCCTTCTGGAAACACCATATATTTT
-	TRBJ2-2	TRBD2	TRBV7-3	CASSFPAGGGNTGELFF	TGTGCCAGCAGCTTCCCTGCGGGAGGGGGAAACACCGGGGAGCTGTTTTTT
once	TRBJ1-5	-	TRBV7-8	CASSSRTGWDSNQPQHF	TGTGCCAGCAGCTCCAGGACTGGATGGGATAGCAATCAGCCCCAGCATTTT
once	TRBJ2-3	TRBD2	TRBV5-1	CASAPLAGVDTQYF	TGCGCCTCAGCACCGCTAGCGGGAGTTGATACGCAGTATTTT
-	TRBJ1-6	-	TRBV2	CASSAGGASSSPLHF	TGTGCCAGCAGCGCCGGGGGTGCCAGTAGTTCACCCCTCCACTTT
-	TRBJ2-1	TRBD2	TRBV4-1	CASSHGQGLAAIDEQFF	TGCGCCAGCAGCCACGGACAAGGACTAGCGGCTATTGATGAGCAGTTCTTC
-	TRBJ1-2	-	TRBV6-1	CASSEALQSGQINYGYTF	TGTGCCAGCAGTGAAGCGCTTCAGTCGGGACAAATCAACTATGGCTACACCTTC
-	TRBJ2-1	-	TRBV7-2	CASSSGLTGYNEQFF	TGTGCCAGCAGCTCCGGGTTAACAGGGTACAATGAGCAGTTCTTC
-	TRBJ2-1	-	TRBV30	CAWSRGQENNEQFF	TGTGCCTGGAGTCGGGGACAAGAAAACAATGAGCAGTTCTTC
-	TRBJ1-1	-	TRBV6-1	CASSPGLRNTEAFF	TGTGCCAGCAGTCCGGGATTGAGGAACACTGAAGCTTTCTTT
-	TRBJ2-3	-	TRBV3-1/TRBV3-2	CASSPVGAGTPADTQYF	TGTGCCAGCAGCCCGGTAGGGGCAGGAACTCCCGCAGATACGCAGTATTTT
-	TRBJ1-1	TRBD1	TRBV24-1	CATSDSPGQGVNTEAFF	TGTGCCACCAGTGATTCTCCGGGACAGGGCGTGAACACTGAAGCTTTCTTT
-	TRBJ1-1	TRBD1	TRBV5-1	CASSVRQGADTEAFF	TGCGCCAGCAGCGTGCGTCAGGGGGCGGACACTGAAGCTTTCTTT
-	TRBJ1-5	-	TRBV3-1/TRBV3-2	CASSPTGGGNQPQHF	TGTGCCAGCAGCCCAACGGGGGGAGGCAATCAGCCCCAGCATTTT
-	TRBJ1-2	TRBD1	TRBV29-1	CSVYGPGTGTSGYTF	TGCAGCGTGTATGGTCCCGGGACAGGGACCTCTGGCTACACCTTC
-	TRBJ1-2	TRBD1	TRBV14	CASSQQQGADGYTF	TGTGCCAGCAGCCAGCAACAGGGGGCAGATGGCTACACCTTC
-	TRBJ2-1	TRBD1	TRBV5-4	CASSPFPRGQFNEQFF	TGTGCCAGCAGCCCGTTTCCCCGGGGACAGTTCAATGAGCAGTTCTTC
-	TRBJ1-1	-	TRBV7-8	CASSLRMSRDTEAFF	TGTGCCAGCAGCTTACGTATGAGCCGAGACACTGAAGCTTTCTTT
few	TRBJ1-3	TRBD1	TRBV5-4	CASSATGTGVGNTIYF	TGTGCCAGCAGCGCCACCGGGACAGGGGTAGGAAACACCATATATTTT
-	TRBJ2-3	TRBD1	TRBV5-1	CASSLETGVTDTQYF	TGCGCCAGCAGCTTGGAGACAGGGGTGACAGATACGCAGTATTTT
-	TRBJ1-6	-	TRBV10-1	CASKGAKCAGTNNSPLHF	TGCGCCAGCAAGGGAGCAAAGTGTGCCGGGACAAACAATTCACCCCTCCACTTT
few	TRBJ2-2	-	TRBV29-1	CSVDIAEANTGELFF	TGCAGCGTTGATATAGCGGAGGCGAACACCGGGGAGCTGTTTTTT
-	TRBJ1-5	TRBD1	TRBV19	CASSPSGTGADQPQHF	TGTGCCAGTAGTCCCTCCGGGACAGGGGCAGATCAGCCCCAGCATTTT
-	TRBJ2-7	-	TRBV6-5	CASSNPTGNSYEQYF	TGTGCCAGCAGTAACCCGACAGGTAACTCCTACGAGCAGTACTTC
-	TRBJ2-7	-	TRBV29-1	CSVARSRSYEQYF	TGCAGCGTTGCTCGTTCCAGATCCTACGAGCAGTACTTC
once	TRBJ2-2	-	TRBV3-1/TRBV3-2	CASSQVEGIGELFF	TGTGCCAGCAGCCAAGTGGAGGGAATCGGGGAGCTGTTTTTT
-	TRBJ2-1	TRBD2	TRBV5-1	CASMTSGSSYNEQFF	TGCGCCAGCATGACTAGCGGGAGCTCCTACAATGAGCAGTTCTTC
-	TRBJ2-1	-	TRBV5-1	CASSLSGDSYNEQFF	TGCGCCAGCAGCCTTAGCGGAGACTCCTACAATGAGCAGTTCTTC
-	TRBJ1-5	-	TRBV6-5	CASKGWTDNQPQHF	TGTGCCAGCAAGGGGTGGACAGACAATCAGCCCCAGCATTTT
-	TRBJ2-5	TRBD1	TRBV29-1	CSARQGIRETQYF	TGCAGCGCCCGACAGGGGATTCGAGAGACCCAGTACTTC
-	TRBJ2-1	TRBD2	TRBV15	CATSRGGLAVSSYNEQFF	TGTGCCACCAGCAGAGGGGGACTAGCGGTGAGCTCCTACAATGAGCAGTTCTTC
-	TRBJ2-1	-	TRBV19	CASSPMMSSYNEQFF	TGTGCCAGTAGTCCTATGATGAGCTCCTACAATGAGCAGTTCTTC
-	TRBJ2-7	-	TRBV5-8	CASSFASSYSYEQYF	TGTGCCAGCAGCTTTGCGAGCTCCTACTCCTACGAGCAGTACTTC
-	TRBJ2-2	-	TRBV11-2	CASSLGDGELFF	TGTGCCAGCAGCTTAGGCGACGGGGAGCTGTTTTTT
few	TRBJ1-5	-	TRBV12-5	CASGSGGESQPQHF	TGTGCTAGTGGTTCGGGAGGGGAGTCGCAGCCCCAGCATTTT
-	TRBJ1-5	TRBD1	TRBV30	CAWKDRVGNQPQHF	TGTGCCTGGAAGGACAGGGTGGGCAATCAGCCCCAGCATTTT
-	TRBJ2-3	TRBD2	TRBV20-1	CSANDGRLAGVLDTQYF	TGCAGTGCTAATGATGGCCGGCTGGCGGGAGTTTTAGATACGCAGTATTTT
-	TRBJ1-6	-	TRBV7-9	CASSLGSSYNSPLHF	TGTGCCAGCAGCTTGGGGAGCTCCTATAATTCACCCCTCCACTTT
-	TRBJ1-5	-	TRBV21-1	CASTTTPDQPQHF	TGTGCCAGCACCACGACTCCTGATCAGCCCCAGCATTTT
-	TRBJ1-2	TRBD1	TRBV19	CASSGFGQGLNYGYTF	TGTGCCAGTAGTGGCTTCGGACAGGGGCTTAACTATGGCTACACCTTC
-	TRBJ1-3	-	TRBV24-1	CATSDLPWHGDTIYF	TGTGCCACCAGTGATTTGCCCTGGCACGGGGACACCATATATTTT